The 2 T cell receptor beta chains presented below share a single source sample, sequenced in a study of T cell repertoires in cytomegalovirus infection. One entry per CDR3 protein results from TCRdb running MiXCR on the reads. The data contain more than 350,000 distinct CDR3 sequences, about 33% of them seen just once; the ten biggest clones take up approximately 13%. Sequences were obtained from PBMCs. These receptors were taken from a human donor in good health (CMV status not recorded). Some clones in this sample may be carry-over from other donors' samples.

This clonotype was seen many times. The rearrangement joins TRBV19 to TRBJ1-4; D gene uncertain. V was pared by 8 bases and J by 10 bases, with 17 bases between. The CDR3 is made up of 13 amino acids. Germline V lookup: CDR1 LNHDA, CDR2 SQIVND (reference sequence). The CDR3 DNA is TGTGCCAGTTTCAACGGAGGCGGAGGAAAACTGTTTTTT. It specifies CASFNGGGGKLFF.

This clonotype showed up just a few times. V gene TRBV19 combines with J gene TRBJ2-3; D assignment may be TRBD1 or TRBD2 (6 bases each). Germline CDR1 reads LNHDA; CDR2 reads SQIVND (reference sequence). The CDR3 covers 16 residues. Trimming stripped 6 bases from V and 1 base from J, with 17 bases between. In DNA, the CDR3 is TGTGCCAGTAGAGTGTGGGGGGCCGTGGGCACAGATACGCAGTATTTT. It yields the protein CASRVWGAVGTDTQYF.